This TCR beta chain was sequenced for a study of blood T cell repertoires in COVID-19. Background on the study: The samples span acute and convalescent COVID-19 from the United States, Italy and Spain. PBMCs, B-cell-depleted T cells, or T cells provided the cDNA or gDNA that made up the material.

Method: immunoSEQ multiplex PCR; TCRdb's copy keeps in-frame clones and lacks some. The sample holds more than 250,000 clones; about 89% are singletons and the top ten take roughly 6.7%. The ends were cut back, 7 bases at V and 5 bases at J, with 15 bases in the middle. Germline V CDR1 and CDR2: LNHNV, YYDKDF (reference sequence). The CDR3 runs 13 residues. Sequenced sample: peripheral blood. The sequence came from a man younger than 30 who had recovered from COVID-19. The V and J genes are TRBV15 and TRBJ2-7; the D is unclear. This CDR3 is CATTLDKPHEQYF. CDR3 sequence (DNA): TGTGCCACCACCCTTGACAAGCCCCACGAGCAGTACTTC.